These 19 T cell receptor beta chains were sequenced from one sample in a study of spatial heterogeneity in lung cancer. The time point: sample taken at primary tumor resection. Whole RNA, isolated from tumor, nontumor lung or frozen PBMC, was sequenced without prior sorting. A single record per CDR3 protein comes from TCRdb applying MiXCR to the 5' RACE reads. The table includes about 4,000 distinct CDR3 sequences, roughly a sixth detected once. This specimen was PBMCs, taken at surgery. The origin of the receptors is a male donor with early-stage non-small cell lung cancer.

This clonotype was detected ten times or more. The genes are TRBV28 and TRBJ2-3; D gene ambiguous. The CDR3 has 11 residues. Germline CDR1 MDHEN, CDR2 SYDVKM. The germline V and J ends were trimmed by 4 bases and 3 bases, with 2 bases remaining between them. CDR3 region: CASSSTDTQYF. In nucleotides, the CDR3 is TGTGCCAGCAGTTCGACAGATACGCAGTATTTT.

This clonotype was seen repeatedly, ten times or more. The V gene is TRBV6-6, the J gene TRBJ2-7; TRBD1 agrees at 9 bases. The germline V gene has CDR1 MNHNY and CDR2 SVGAGI (reference sequence). Trimming cost V 0 bases and J 1 base; bases outside gene matches: 4. The CDR3 length is 16 residues. Here the CDR3 DNA reads TGTGCCAGCAGTTACTCCCCGGGACAGGGATCCTACGAGCAGTACTTC. Encoded protein: CASSYSPGQGSYEQYF.

This clonotype has ten or more counts. J is TRBJ2-2 and V is TRBV5-1; D is unclear. Germline CDR1 SGHRS, CDR2 YFSETQ. The CDR3 totals 15 residues. V lost 0 bases and J 6 bases, leaving 12 bases between the germline ends. DNA of the CDR3: TGCGCCAGCAGCTTGGACGGGCCCAGGTCCGGGGAGCTGTTTTTT. Translation: CASSLDGPRSGELFF.

This clonotype has a count of ten or more. The chain combines TRBV11-2 with TRBJ2-3; 9 bases agree with TRBD2. Trimming cost V 3 bases and J 5 bases; bases outside gene matches: 6. The CDR3 length is 15 residues. Germline lookup yields CDR1 SGHAT and CDR2 FQNNGV. CDR3 bases: TGTGCCAGCAGCTTCGGCGGGAGGGTAGGAGATACGCAGTATTTT. Its protein product is CASSFGGRVGDTQYF.

This clonotype has just a few counts. The chain is built from TRBV5-6 and TRBJ1-1; 10 bases are a match to TRBD1. The trim removed 5 bases at V and 4 bases at J, leaving 5 bases unmatched. The CDR3 spans 14 residues. Germline CDR1 is SGHDT and CDR2 is YYEEEE. The CDR3 DNA reads TGTGCCAGCAGGGGGGACAGGGGACTCACTGAAGCTTTCTTT. Protein product: CASRGDRGLTEAFF.

The chain carries TRBV2 and TRBJ2-3; D could derive from TRBD1 or TRBD2 (5 bases each). Trimming removed 2 bases from V and 4 bases from J, with 13 bases in between. The CDR3 is made up of 15 amino acids. Per germline, CDR1 SNHLY and CDR2 FYNNEI. The CDR3 region is CASSESPGSSDTQYF. The CDR3 DNA reads TGTGCCAGCAGTGAATCCCCAGGGAGCTCAGATACGCAGTATTTT.

CDR3 loop: CASSLQQGNTEAFF. DNA of the CDR3: TGCGCCAGCAGCTTACAACAGGGGAACACTGAAGCTTTCTTT. V gene TRBV5-1 combines with J gene TRBJ1-1, with D perhaps TRBD1 (6 bases). V shed 2 bases and J shed 1 base, with 9 bases lying between them. CDR3 length: 14 residues. CDR1 is SGHRS and CDR2 is YFSETQ in the germline V gene.

This clonotype was counted at least ten times. The chain couples TRBV6-5 to TRBJ2-1; no clear D. Trimming stripped 2 bases from V and 9 bases from J, with 11 bases between. CDR3 length: 13 residues. Germline V gives CDR1 MNHEY, CDR2 SVGAGI. The DNA for the CDR3 is TGTGCCAGCAGTTACGTGGCTTGGCGTGAGCAGTTCTTC. It specifies CASSYVAWREQFF.

The V gene is TRBV20-1, the J gene TRBJ2-1, with 10 bases identical to TRBD2. Germline V gene sequence: CDR1 DFQATT, CDR2 SNEGSKA (reference sequence). V gave up 6 bases and J gave up 3 bases; unmatched junction bases: 2. The CDR3 sequence is 13 residues long. CDR3 bases: TGCAGTGCACGGACTAGCGGCTACAATGAGCAGTTCTTC. It specifies CSARTSGYNEQFF.

This clonotype was recorded at least ten times. This chain uses TRBV24-1 with TRBJ2-1, with 9 bases that match TRBD1. From germline, CDR1 is KGHDR and CDR2 SFDVKD. The CDR3 loop spans 16 amino acids. V was pared by 4 bases and J by 6 bases, with 9 bases of the junction left unmatched. CDR3 residues: CATSDLGSGQGNEQFF. The CDR3 DNA is TGTGCCACCAGTGACCTTGGGTCGGGACAGGGCAATGAGCAGTTCTTC.

This clonotype was counted ten times or more. DNA of the CDR3: TGTGCCAGCTCACCGAGCGACACGGGAGCTTTCTTT. Protein: CASSPSDTGAFF. The V and J genes are TRBV18 and TRBJ1-1; unclear D gene. V was pared by 3 bases and J by 10 bases, with 12 bases between. Germline V gives CDR1 KGHSH, CDR2 LQKENI. The CDR3 sequence is 12 residues long.

The rearrangement joins TRBV2 to TRBJ2-7; D is unresolved. Per germline, CDR1 SNHLY and CDR2 FYNNEI. V was clipped by 7 bases and J by 3 bases, with 7 bases between them. This CDR3 spans 11 amino acids. The CDR3, as DNA: TGTGCCAGCATAGTAGACTACGAGCAGTACTTC. Amino acid sequence: CASIVDYEQYF.

V gene TRBV7-2 combines with J gene TRBJ2-1; 7 nucleotides agree with TRBD2. V lost 3 bases and J lost 9; bases outside the gene matches: 5. The germline CDR1 and CDR2 sequences are SGHTA and FQGNSA. There are 13 residues in the CDR3. CDR3 residues: CASSFSGWVEQFF. The DNA of the CDR3 is TGTGCCAGCAGCTTTAGCGGGTGGGTTGAGCAGTTCTTC.

In this sample, this clonotype turned up many times. The rearrangement links TRBV20-1 to TRBJ2-3; D tentatively fits TRBD1 or TRBD2 (6 bases each). The germline V gene has CDR1 DFQATT and CDR2 SNEGSKA (reference sequence). V lost 6 bases and J 6 bases, leaving 22 bases between the germline ends. The length of the CDR3 is 15 residues. The CDR3 DNA follows: TGCAGTGCGGAAACAGGGCCCAAAGGGGGGGATACGCAGTATTTT. Amino acid sequence: CSAETGPKGGDTQYF.

This clonotype was recorded a few times. V and J are TRBV29-1 and TRBJ2-3; no firm D call. Trimming pared 4 bases from V and 12 bases from J, leaving 20 bases between. Germline CDR1 and CDR2: SQVTM and ANQGSEA. The CDR3 is 13 amino acids. The CDR3 DNA sequence: TGCAGCGTTGTTCTCTTCTCCGAAGCGTTCCAGTATTTT. Residues: CSVVLFSEAFQYF.

This clonotype is classed as large (0.1 to 1%). The chain has TRBV27 and TRBJ2-7; no reliable D call. This CDR3 spans 15 amino acids. Trimming cost V 3 bases and J 8 bases, with 20 bases left between them. Germline V CDR1 and CDR2: MNHEY, SMNVEV (reference sequence). The CDR3 DNA sequence: TGTGCCAGCAGTTTCGGATGGGATCCTTTTTACCAGCAGTACTTC. Amino acid sequence: CASSFGWDPFYQQYF.

The chain combines TRBV13 with TRBJ2-3, with 9 bases that match TRBD2. V was pared by 5 bases and J by 6 bases, with 9 bases of the junction left unmatched. Germline V gives CDR1 PRHDT, CDR2 FYEKMQ (reference sequence). The CDR3 has 15 residues. The CDR3 nucleotides are TGTGCCAGCAGCCTCGAGACTAGCGGCGTGGATACGCAGTATTTT. Translating it yields CASSLETSGVDTQYF.

V is TRBV11-2 and J is TRBJ2-2; no clear D gene. In germline, CDR1 is SGHAT, CDR2 FQNNGV. V lost 5 bases to trimming and J lost 0 bases, with 4 bases between them. There are 13 residues in the CDR3. In nucleotides, the CDR3 is TGTGCCAGCAGCCCCTCGAACACCGGGGAGCTGTTTTTT. It translates to CASSPSNTGELFF.

The J gene is TRBJ1-6, the V gene TRBV2; maybe TRBD1 (5 bases). Germline V gene lookup returns CDR1 SNHLY and CDR2 FYNNEI. This CDR3 spans 17 amino acids. The V and J ends lost 0 bases and 4 bases respectively, with 13 bases between them. The CDR3 DNA sequence: TGTGCCAGCAGTGAAGCTGAGGCAGGGCGTTATAATTCACCCCTCCACTTT. Amino acids: CASSEAEAGRYNSPLHF.